The T cell receptor (beta chain) under discussion was sequenced for a study of blood T cell repertoires in COVID-19. On the study more broadly: Specimens from acute and convalescent COVID-19 originated in the United States, Italy and Spain.

Authors' methods: Amplification of reference gene primers provided the estimated nucleated cell counts. Data came from immunoSEQ multiplex PCR; TCRdb stores just in-frame clones and leaves some out. The DNA was the basis for D and trimming; V, J and clone size are from that table. The data contain around 270,000 clones, 70% to 90% of them singletons. Germline CDR1 is LNHDA and CDR2 is SQIVND (reference sequence). Between the trimmed V and J ends, which lost 4 bases and 0 bases, there was a span of 6 bases. The CDR3 totals 13 residues. The receptor's source is a woman aged 45-59 years with acute or convalescent COVID-19. V usage is TRBV19 and J usage is TRBJ2-5; D gene uncertain. The sequencing sample was made of peripheral blood. The CDR3 region has the DNA TGTGCCAGTAGTAACAGTAACCAAGAGACCCAGTACTTC. Encoded protein: CASSNSNQETQYF.